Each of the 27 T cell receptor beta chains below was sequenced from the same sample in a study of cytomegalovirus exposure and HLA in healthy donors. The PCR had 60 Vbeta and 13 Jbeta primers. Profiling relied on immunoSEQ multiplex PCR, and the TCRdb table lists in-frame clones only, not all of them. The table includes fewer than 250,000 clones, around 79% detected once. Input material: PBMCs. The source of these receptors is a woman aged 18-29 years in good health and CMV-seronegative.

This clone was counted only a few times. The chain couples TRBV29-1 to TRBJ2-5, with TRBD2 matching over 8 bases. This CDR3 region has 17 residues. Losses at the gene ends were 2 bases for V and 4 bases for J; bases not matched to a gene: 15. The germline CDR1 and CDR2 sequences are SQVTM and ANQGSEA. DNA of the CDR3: TGCAGCGTTGAATGGGGTTGGGGGGGCGGGGGGCGAGAGACCCAGTACTTC. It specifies CSVEWGWGGGGRETQYF. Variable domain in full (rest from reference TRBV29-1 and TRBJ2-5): SAVISQKPSRDICQRGTSLTIQCQVDSQVTMMFWYRQQPGQSLTLIATANQGSEATYESGFVIDKFPISRPNLTFSTLTVSNMSPEDSSIYLCSVEWGWGGGGRETQYFGPGTRLLVL.

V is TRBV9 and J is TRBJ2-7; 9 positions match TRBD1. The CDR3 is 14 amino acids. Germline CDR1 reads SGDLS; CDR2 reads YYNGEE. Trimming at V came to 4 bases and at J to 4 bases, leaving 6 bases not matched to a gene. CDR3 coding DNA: TGTGCCAGCAGCCCCCGGGACAGGGAATACGAGCAGTACTTC. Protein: CASSPRDREYEQYF.

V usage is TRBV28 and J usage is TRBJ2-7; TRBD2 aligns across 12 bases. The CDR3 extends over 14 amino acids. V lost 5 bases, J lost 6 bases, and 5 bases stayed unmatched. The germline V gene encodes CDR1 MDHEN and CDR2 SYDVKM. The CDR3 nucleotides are TGTGCCAGCAGTCCTAGCGGGAGGGCCATCGAGCAGTACTTC. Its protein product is CASSPSGRAIEQYF.

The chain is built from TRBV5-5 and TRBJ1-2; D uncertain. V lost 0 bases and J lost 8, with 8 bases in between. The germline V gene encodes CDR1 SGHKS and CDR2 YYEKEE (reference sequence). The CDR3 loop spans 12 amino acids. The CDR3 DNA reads TGTGCCAGCAGCTTGGGACTCATGGGCTACACCTTC. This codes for CASSLGLMGYTF.

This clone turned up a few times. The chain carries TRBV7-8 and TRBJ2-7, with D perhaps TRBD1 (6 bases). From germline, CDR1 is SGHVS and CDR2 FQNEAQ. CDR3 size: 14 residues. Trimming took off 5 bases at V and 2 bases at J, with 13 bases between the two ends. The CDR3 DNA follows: TGTGCCAGCAGCCCCCTCCGACAGGCCTACGAGCAGTACTTC. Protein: CASSPLRQAYEQYF.

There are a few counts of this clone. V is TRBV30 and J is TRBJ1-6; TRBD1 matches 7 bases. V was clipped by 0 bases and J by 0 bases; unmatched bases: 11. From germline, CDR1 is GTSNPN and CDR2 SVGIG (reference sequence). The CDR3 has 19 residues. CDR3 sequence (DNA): TGTGCCTGGAGTGTACGTCTCGGGGGACAGAGCTCCTATAATTCACCCCTCCACTTT. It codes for CAWSVRLGGQSSYNSPLHF.

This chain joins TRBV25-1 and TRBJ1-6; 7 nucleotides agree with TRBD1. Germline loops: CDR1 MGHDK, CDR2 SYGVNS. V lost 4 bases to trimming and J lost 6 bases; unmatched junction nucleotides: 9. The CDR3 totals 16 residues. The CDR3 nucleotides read TGTGCCAGCAGTGCCTTCCGGGGACAGTCTAATTCACCCCTCCACTTT. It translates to CASSAFRGQSNSPLHF. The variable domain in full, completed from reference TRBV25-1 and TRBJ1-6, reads EADIYQTPRYLVIGTGKKITLECSQTMGHDKMYWYQQDPGMELHLIHYSYGVNSTEKGDLSSESTVSRIRTEHFPLTLESARPSHTSQYLCASSAFRGQSNSPLHFGNGTRLTVT.

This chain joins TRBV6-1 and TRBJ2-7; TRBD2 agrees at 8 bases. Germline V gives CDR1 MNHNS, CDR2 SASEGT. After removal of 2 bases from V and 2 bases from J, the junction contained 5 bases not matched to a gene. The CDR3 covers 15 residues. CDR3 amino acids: CASSERAGGPYEQYF. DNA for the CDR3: TGTGCCAGCAGTGAAAGGGCGGGAGGTCCCTACGAGCAGTACTTC.

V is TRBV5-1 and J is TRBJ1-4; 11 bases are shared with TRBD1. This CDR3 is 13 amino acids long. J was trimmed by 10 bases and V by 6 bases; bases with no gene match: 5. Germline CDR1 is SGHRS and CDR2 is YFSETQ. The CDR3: CASNMGQGGKLFF. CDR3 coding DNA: TGCGCCAGCAATATGGGACAGGGGGGAAAACTGTTTTTT.

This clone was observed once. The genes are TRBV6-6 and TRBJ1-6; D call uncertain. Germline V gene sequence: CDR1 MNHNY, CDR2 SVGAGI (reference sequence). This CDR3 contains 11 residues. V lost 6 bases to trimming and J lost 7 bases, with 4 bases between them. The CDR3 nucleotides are TGTGCCAGCAGCGTGAATTCACCCCTCCACTTT. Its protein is CASSVNSPLHF.

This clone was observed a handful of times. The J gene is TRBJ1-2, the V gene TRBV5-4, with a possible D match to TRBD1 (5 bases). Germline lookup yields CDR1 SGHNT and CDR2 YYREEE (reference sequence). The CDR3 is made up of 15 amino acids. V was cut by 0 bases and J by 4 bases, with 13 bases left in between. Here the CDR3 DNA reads TGTGCCAGCAGCTTGGTTCAGGGTATTGTCTATGGCTACACCTTC. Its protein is CASSLVQGIVYGYTF.

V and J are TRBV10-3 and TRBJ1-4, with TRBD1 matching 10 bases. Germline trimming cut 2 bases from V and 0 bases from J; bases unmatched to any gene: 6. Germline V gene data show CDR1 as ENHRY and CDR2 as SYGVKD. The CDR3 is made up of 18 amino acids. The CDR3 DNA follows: TGTGCCATCAGTGAGGACAGGGGGCCTGATGCAACTAATGAAAAACTGTTTTTT. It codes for CAISEDRGPDATNEKLFF.

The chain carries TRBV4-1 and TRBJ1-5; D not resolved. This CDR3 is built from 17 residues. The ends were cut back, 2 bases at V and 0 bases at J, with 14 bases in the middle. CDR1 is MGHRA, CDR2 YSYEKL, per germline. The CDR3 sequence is CASSQSGRGSSNQPQHF. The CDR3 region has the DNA TGCGCCAGCAGCCAAAGCGGCCGGGGAAGTAGCAATCAGCCCCAGCATTTT.

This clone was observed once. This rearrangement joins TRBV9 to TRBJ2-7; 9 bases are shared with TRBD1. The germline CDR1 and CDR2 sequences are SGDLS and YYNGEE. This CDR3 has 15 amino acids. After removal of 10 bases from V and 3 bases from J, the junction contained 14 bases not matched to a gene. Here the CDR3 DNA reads TGTGCCGACGGCTGGGACAGGGATCCGTGCTACGAGCAGTACTTC. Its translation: CADGWDRDPCYEQYF.

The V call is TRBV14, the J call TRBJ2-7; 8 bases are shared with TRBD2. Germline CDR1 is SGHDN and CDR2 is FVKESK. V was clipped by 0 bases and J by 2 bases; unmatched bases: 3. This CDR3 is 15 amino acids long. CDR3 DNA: TGTGCCAGCAGCCAAGAACCACTAGCGGCCTACGAGCAGTACTTC. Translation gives CASSQEPLAAYEQYF.

The CDR3 loop reads CAWSVPGVETQYF. CDR3 DNA sequence: TGTGCCTGGAGTGTACCGGGGGTTGAGACCCAGTACTTC. The genes are TRBV30 and TRBJ2-5; perhaps TRBD2 as D (6 bases). The CDR3 runs to 13 residues. Trimming pared 0 bases from V and 5 bases from J, leaving 10 bases between. Germline V CDR1 and CDR2: GTSNPN, SVGIG (reference sequence).

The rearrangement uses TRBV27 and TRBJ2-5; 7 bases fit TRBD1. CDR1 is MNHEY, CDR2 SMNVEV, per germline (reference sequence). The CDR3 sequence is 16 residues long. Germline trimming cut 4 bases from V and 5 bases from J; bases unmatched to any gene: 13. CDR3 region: CASSSAITGDKETQYF. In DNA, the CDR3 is TGTGCCAGCAGTTCCGCAATCACAGGGGATAAGGAGACCCAGTACTTC.

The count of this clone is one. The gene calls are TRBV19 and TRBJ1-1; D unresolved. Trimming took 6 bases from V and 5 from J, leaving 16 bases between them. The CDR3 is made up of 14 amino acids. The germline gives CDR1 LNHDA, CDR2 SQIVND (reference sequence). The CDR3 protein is CASRSLGSGTEAFF. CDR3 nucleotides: TGTGCCAGTAGATCTCTCGGATCGGGTACTGAAGCTTTCTTT.

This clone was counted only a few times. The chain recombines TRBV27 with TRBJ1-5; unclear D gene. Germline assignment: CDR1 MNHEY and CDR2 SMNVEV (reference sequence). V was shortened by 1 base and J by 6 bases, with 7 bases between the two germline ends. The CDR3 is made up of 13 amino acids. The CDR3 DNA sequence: TGTGCCAGCAGTTTATGGGGAGGTCAGCCCCAGCATTTT. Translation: CASSLWGGQPQHF.

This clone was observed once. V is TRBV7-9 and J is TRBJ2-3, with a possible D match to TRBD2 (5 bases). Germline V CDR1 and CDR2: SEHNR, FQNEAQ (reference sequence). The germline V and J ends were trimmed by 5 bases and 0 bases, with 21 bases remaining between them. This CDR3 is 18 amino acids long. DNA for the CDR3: TGTGCCAGCAGCCCCACCGAGGGCTACGCCTTAAGCACAGATACGCAGTATTTT. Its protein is CASSPTEGYALSTDTQYF. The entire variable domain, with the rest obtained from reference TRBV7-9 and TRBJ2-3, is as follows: DTGVSQNPRHKITKRGQNVTFRCDPISEHNRLYWYRQTLGQGPEFLTYFQNEAQLEKSRLLSDRFSAERPKGSFSTLEIQRTEQGDSAMYLCASSPTEGYALSTDTQYFGPGTRLTVL.

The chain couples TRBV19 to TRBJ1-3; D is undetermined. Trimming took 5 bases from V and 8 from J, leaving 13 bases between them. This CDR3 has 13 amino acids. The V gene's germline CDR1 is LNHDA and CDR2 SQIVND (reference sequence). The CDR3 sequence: CASSDRLWDTIYF. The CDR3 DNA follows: TGTGCCAGTAGTGACCGACTCTGGGACACCATATATTTT.

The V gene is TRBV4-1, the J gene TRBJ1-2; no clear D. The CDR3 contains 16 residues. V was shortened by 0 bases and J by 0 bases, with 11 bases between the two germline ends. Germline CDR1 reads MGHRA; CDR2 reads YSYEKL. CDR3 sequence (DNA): TGCGCCAGCAGCCAAGATGAGGCAGAAGCTAACTATGGCTACACCTTC. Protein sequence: CASSQDEAEANYGYTF.

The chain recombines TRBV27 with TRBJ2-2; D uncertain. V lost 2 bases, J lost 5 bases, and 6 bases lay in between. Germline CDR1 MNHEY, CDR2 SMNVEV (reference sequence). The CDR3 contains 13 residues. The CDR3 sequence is CASSLRRTGELFF. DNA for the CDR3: TGTGCCAGCAGTTTACGTAGAACCGGGGAGCTGTTTTTT.

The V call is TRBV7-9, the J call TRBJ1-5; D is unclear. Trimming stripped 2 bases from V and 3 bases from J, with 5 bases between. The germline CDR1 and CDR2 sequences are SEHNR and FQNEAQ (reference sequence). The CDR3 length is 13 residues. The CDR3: CASSLSFNQPQHF. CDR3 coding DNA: TGTGCCAGCAGCTTATCGTTCAATCAGCCCCAGCATTTT.

The CDR3 region has the DNA TGTGCCAGCAGCGGTCGGACTAGCGGGACAGATACGCAGTATTTT. This encodes CASSGRTSGTDTQYF. The J gene is TRBJ2-3, the V gene TRBV7-2, with 11 positions matching TRBD2. Germline-derived CDR1 and CDR2 are SGHTA and FQGNSA. The CDR3 runs to 15 residues. V gave up 5 bases and J gave up 3 bases; unmatched junction bases: 4.

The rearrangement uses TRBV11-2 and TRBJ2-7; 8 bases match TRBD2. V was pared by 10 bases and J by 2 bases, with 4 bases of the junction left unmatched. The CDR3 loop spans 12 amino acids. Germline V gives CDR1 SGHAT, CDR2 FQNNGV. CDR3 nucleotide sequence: TGTGCCACGGGGGGGGTGACCTACGAGCAGTACTTC. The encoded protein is CATGGVTYEQYF.

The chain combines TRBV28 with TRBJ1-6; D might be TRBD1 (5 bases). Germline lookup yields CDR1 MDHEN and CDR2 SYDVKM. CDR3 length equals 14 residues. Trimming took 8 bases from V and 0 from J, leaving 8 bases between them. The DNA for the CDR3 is TGTGCCAGCCGACAGAGCTCCTATAATTCACCCCTCCACTTT. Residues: CASRQSSYNSPLHF. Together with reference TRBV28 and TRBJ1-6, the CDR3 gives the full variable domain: DVKVTQSSRYLVKRTGEKVFLECVQDMDHENMFWYRQDPGLGLRLIYFSYDVKMKEKGDIPEGYSVSREKKERFSLILESASTNQTSMYLCASRQSSYNSPLHFGNGTRLTVT.